This T cell receptor beta chain was recovered during a study of graft-versus-host responses after intestinal transplantation. Study summary: Transplant recipients had multivisceral, liver-intestinal, or isolated intestinal grafts. Each recipient received anti-thymocyte globulin induction, then tacrolimus and steroids for about three years.

The V gene lost 0 bases and the J gene lost 1 base, with 16 bases spanning the gap. The germline gives CDR1 LGHNA, CDR2 YNFKEQ. The length of the CDR3 is 17 residues. The repertoire was sequenced with immunoSEQ multiplex PCR; TCRdb's copy has only in-frame clones and lacks some. Of approximately 60,000 clones in the sample, roughly 90% are singletons; the top ten hold roughly 1.5%. A note on this clone: Its antigen is still unknown.

Broader study findings: Maximum circulating GvH clone levels tracked with early post-transplant HvG decreases. Allografts of one patient group, those with graft-donor T cell macrochimerism, had high graft-versus-host to host-versus-graft clonal ratios.

V gene TRBV4-2 combines with J gene TRBJ2-7, with D possibly matching TRBD2 (6 bases). The clonotype comes from a human donor who was the organ donor for an intestinal transplant. This material consisted of unstimulated CD8+ T cells sorted from spleen or lymph node cells, taken before transplant. The CDR3 here is CASSQDLAGLGSYEQYF. The CDR3 bases are TGTGCCAGCAGCCAAGATCTCGCGGGATTAGGGTCCTACGAGCAGTACTTC.